The rows below give T cell receptor beta chains drawn from one sample of a study of blood T cell repertoires in COVID-19. Using immunoSEQ multiplex PCR, the repertoire was profiled, and TCRdb retains in-frame clones only, with some absent. Altogether around 170,000 clones are present, 70% to 80% being singletons, with the ten largest covering around 15%. Sequenced: PBMCs or T cells enriched from blood (not recorded which). The receptors come from a man aged 55 to 70 who had been exposed to COVID-19. Both conserved end residues are part of each CDR3. Fields, in order: CDR3 length, V gene, J gene, D gene, CDR3 protein. D genes are given only for firm matches.

14	TRBV28	TRBJ1-1	.	CASRTLYQNGEAFF
18	TRBV5-1	TRBJ2-1	TRBD2	CASSLQSRAGGIYGEQFF
13	TRBV5-1	TRBJ1-2	.	CASSFDPTRGYTF
17	TRBV5-4	TRBJ2-2	.	CASSSGGRTANTGELFF
14	TRBV7-3	TRBJ2-1	.	CASSLGPPNNEQFF
14	TRBV5-8	TRBJ1-2	.	CASSLAGANYGYTF
14	TRBV7-6	TRBJ2-5	.	CASSLVTGGETQYF
14	TRBV2	TRBJ1-4	.	CASSEGGINEKLFF
15	TRBV5-6	TRBJ2-7	TRBD2	CASSRGLAASYEQYF
13	TRBV13	TRBJ2-5	.	CASSLDRGETQYF
15	TRBV27	TRBJ2-7	TRBD1	CASSLVGTGSYEQYF
14	TRBV15	TRBJ1-5	.	CATSRERVPQPQHF
15	TRBV11-2	TRBJ1-6	.	CASSLSTGNNSPLHF
15	TRBV5-8	TRBJ1-4	TRBD1	CASSRGTGGDEKLFF
13	TRBV28	TRBJ1-2	TRBD1	CASRSGTGDGYTF
18	TRBV4-2	TRBJ1-3	TRBD1	CASSQDRGGGQGANTIYF
13	TRBV10-3	TRBJ1-2	TRBD1	CAISGDRNYGYTF
19	TRBV7-9	TRBJ2-3	TRBD1	CASSRYATGRGQFTDTQYF
13	TRBV18	TRBJ1-4	.	CATQGSANEKLFF
14	TRBV5-1	TRBJ2-7	TRBD2	CASGPSGTPYEQYF
13	TRBV28	TRBJ2-7	.	CASRPGSGGEQYF
13	TRBV7-2	TRBJ2-3	.	CASSRLVRDTQYF